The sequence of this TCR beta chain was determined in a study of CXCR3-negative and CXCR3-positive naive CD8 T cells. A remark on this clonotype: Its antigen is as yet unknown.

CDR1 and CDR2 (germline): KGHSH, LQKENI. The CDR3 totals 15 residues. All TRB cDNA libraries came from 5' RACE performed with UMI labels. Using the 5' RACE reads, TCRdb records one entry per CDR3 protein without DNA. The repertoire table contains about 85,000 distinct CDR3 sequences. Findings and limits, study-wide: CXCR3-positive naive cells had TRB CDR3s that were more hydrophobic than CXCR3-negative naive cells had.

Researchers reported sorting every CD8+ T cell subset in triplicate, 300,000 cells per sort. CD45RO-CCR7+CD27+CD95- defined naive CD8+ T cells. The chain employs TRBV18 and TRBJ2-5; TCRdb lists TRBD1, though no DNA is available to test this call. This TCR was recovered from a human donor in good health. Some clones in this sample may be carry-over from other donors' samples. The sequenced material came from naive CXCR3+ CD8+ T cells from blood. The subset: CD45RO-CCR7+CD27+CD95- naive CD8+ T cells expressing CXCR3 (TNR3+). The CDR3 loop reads CASSVETGALETQYF.